This T cell receptor beta chain is drawn from a study of control samples from healthy donors and cancer patients. This CDR3 region has 18 residues. Germline values: CDR1 SGDLS, CDR2 YYNGEE. The trim removed 3 bases at V and 5 bases at J, leaving 14 bases unmatched. Clones were sequenced by immunoSEQ multiplex PCR, and TCRdb holds only the in-frame ones, with some missing. The sample holds 150,000 to 200,000 clones, about 91% seen once. This receptor was identified in a man in his late teens or twenties in good health. This chain uses TRBV9 with TRBJ2-2; 9 positions agree with TRBD1. The specimen sequenced was blood. CDR3 sequence: CASSASRDRAVGTGELFF. The CDR3 nucleotides are TGTGCCAGCAGCGCGTCCCGGGACAGGGCCGTAGGAACCGGGGAGCTGTTTTTT.